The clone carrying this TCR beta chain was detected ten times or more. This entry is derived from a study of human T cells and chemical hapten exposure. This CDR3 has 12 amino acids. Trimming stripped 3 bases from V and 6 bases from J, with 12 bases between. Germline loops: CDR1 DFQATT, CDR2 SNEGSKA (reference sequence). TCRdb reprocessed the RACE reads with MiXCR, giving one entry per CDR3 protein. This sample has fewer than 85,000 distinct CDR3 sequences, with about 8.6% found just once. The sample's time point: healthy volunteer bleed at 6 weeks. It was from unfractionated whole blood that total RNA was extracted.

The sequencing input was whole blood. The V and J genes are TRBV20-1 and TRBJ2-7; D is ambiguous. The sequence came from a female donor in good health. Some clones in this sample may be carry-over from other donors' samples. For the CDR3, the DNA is TGCAGTGCTAGGACTCCCCCCGTCGAGCAGTACTTC. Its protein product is CSARTPPVEQYF.